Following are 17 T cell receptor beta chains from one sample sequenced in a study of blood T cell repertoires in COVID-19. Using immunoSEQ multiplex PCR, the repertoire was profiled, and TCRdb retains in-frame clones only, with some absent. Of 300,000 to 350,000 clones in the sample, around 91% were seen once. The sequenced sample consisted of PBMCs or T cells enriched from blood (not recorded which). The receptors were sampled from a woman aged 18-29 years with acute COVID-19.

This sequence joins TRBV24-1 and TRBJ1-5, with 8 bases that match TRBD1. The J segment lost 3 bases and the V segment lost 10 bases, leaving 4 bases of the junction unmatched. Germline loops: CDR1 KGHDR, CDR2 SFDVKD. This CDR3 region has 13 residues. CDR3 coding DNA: TGTGCCACGCAGGACAGGGCCAATCAGCCCCAGCATTTT. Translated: CATQDRANQPQHF.

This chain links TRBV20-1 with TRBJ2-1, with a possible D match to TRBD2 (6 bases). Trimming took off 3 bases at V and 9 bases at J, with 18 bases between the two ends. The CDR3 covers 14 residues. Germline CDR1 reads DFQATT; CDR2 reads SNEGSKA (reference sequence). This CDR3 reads CSASGGATTSEQFF. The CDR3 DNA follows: TGCAGTGCTAGTGGCGGGGCGACAACAAGTGAGCAGTTCTTC.

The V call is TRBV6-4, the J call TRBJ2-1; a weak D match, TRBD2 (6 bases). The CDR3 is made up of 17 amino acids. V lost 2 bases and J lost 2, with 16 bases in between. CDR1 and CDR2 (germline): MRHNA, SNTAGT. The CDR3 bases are TGTGCCAGCAGTGACGGCGGGGTAATGGGGGCCTACAATGAGCAGTTCTTC. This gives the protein CASSDGGVMGAYNEQFF.

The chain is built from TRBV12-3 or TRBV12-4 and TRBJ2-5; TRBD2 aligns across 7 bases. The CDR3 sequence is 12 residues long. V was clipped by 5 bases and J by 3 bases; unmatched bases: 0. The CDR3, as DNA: TGTGCCAGCAGTCGGGGGGAAGAGACCCAGTACTTC. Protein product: CASSRGEETQYF.

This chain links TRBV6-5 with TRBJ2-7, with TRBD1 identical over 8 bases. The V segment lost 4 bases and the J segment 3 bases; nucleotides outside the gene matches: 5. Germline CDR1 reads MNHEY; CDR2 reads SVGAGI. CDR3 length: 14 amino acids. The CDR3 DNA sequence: TGTGCCAGCAGTTTACAGGGGGTGGACTACGAGCAGTACTTC. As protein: CASSLQGVDYEQYF.

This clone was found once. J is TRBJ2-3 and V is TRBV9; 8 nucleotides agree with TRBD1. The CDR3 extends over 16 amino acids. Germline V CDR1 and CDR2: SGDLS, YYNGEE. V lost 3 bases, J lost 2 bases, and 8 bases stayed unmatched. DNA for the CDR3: TGTGCCAGCAGCGCCCGACAGGGGTGGGACACAGATACGCAGTATTTT. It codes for CASSARQGWDTDTQYF.

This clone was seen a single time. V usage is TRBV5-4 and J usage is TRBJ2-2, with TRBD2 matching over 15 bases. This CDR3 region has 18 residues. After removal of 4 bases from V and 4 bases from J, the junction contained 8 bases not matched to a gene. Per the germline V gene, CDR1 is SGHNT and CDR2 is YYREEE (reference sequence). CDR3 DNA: TGTGCCAGCAGCCCACGGACTAGCGGGAGGGTTATCACCGGGGAGCTGTTTTTT. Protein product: CASSPRTSGRVITGELFF.

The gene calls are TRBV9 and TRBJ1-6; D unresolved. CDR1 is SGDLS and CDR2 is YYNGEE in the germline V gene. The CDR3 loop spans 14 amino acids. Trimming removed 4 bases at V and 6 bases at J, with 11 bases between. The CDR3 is CASSPTLSNSPLHF. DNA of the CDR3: TGTGCCAGCAGCCCTACCCTATCTAATTCACCCCTCCACTTT.

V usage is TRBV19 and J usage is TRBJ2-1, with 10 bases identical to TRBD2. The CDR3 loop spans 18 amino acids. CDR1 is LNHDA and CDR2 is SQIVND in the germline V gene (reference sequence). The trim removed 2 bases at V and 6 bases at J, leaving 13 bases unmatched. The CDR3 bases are TGTGCCAGTAGTATAAAGCTAGCGGGAGTACGGGACGCCAATGAGCAGTTCTTC. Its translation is CASSIKLAGVRDANEQFF.

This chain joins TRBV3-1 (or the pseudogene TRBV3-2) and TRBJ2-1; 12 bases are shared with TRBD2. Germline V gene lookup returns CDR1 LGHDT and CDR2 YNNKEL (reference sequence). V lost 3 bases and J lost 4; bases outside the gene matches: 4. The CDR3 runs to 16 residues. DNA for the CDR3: TGTGCCAGCAGCCAGAAGGGGACTAGCGGGTACAATGAGCAGTTCTTC. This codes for CASSQKGTSGYNEQFF.

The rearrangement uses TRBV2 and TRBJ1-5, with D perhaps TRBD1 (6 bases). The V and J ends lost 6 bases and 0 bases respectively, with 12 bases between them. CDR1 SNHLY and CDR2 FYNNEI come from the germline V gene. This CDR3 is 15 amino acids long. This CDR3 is CASSGQSYSNQPQHF. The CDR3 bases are TGTGCCAGCAGCGGACAGTCCTATAGCAATCAGCCCCAGCATTTT.

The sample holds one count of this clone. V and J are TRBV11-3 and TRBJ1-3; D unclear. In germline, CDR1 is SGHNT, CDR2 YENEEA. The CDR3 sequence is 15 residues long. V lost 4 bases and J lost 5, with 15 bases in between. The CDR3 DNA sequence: TGTGCCAGCAGCTCGTCGGATGGGCCCCGAAACACCATATATTTT. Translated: CASSSSDGPRNTIYF.

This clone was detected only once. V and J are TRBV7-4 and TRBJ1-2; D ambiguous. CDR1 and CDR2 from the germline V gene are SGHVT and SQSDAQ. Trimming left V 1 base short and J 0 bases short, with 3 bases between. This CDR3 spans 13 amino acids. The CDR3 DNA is TGTGCCAGCAGCTTAGGGCCTAACTATGGCTACACCTTC. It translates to CASSLGPNYGYTF.

CDR3 loop: CASSSRQAGVLEQYF. The CDR3 region has the DNA TGTGCCAGCAGTTCCCGACAGGCGGGGGTTTTGGAGCAGTACTTC. The chain is built from TRBV28 and TRBJ2-7; D perhaps matches TRBD2 (7 bases). Trimming shortened V by 4 bases and J by 7 bases, and 20 bases separated the two germline ends. The CDR3 is made up of 15 amino acids. Germline V gene sequence: CDR1 MDHEN, CDR2 SYDVKM.

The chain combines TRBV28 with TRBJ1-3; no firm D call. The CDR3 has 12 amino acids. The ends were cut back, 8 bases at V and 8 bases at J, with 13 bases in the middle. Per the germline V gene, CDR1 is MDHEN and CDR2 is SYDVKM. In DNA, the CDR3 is TGTGCCAGCCACCCGGGTCGGGACACCATATATTTT. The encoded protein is CASHPGRDTIYF.

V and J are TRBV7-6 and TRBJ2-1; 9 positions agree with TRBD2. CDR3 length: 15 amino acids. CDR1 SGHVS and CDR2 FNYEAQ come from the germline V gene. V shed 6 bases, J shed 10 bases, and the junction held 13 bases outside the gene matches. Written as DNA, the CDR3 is TGTGCCAGCAGTAAAGAGGTCCTAGCGGGGCCCGAGCAGTTCTTC. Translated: CASSKEVLAGPEQFF. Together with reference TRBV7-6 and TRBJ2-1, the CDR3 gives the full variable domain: GAGVSQSPRYKVTKRGQDVALRCDPISGHVSLYWYRQALGQGPEFLTYFNYEAQQDKSGLPNDRFSAERPEGSISTLTIQRTEQRDSAMYRCASSKEVLAGPEQFFGPGTRLTVL.

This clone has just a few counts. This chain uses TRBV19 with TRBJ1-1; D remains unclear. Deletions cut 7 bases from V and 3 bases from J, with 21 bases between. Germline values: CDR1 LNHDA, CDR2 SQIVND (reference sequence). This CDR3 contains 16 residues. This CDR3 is CASTARLHASYTEAFF. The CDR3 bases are TGTGCCAGTACCGCCCGATTACATGCTTCCTACACTGAAGCTTTCTTT. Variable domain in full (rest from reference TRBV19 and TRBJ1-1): DGGITQSPKYLFRKEGQNVTLSCEQNLNHDAMYWYRQDPGQGLRLIYYSQIVNDFQKGDIAEGYSVSREKKESFPLTVTSAQKNPTAFYLCASTARLHASYTEAFFGQGTRLTVV.